Below, 21 T cell receptor beta chains from the same sample are listed, as sequenced in a study of control samples from healthy donors and cancer patients. This table comes from immunoSEQ multiplex PCR, and its TCRdb copy is limited to in-frame clones, with some not included. Among about 150,000 clones listed, approximately 94% were seen once. Sequencing input: blood. Source of these receptors: a man aged 18 to 35 in good health.

The V and J genes are TRBV7-3 and TRBJ2-2; unclear D gene. The V gene lost 5 bases and the J gene lost 5 bases, with 6 bases spanning the gap. The CDR3 sequence is 12 residues long. CDR1 SGHTA and CDR2 FQGTGA come from the germline V gene. CDR3 loop: CASSPHTGELFF. CDR3 DNA: TGTGCCAGCAGCCCGCATACCGGGGAGCTGTTTTTT.

This chain uses TRBV5-5 with TRBJ1-4, with 8 bases aligning to TRBD1. J was trimmed by 7 bases and V by 2 bases; bases with no gene match: 7. Per the germline V gene, CDR1 is SGHKS and CDR2 is YYEKEE (reference sequence). The CDR3 runs 15 residues. CDR3 DNA: TGTGCCAGCAGCTTTACAGGGGGAAGCGTTGAAAAACTGTTTTTT. Translated, it gives CASSFTGGSVEKLFF.

The CDR3 nucleotides read TGTGCCTGGAGTGTATGGGACCCGGAGCGGTCATCTAACTATGGCTACACCTTC. It encodes CAWSVWDPERSSNYGYTF. The chain has TRBV30 and TRBJ1-2, with a possible D match to TRBD1 (5 bases). The CDR3 runs to 18 residues. Germline V gene sequence: CDR1 GTSNPN, CDR2 SVGIG (reference sequence). The V end lost 0 bases, the J end lost 0 bases, and 20 bases lay between the germline ends.

The chain is built from TRBV27 and TRBJ1-4, with D hard to call. This CDR3 has 16 residues. CDR1 is MNHEY and CDR2 is SMNVEV in the germline V gene (reference sequence). V was trimmed by 6 bases and J by 7 bases, leaving 21 bases between them. CDR3 in amino acids: CASRLLEHGGSEKLFF. CDR3 bases: TGTGCCAGCAGGCTCCTCGAACACGGAGGTTCTGAAAAACTGTTTTTT.

The chain carries TRBV19 and TRBJ2-1; 9 nucleotides agree with TRBD2. V shed 6 bases and J 3 bases; nucleotides not matched to a gene: 6. The germline gives CDR1 LNHDA, CDR2 SQIVND (reference sequence). This CDR3 spans 15 amino acids. The CDR3 here is CASSRLADFYNEQFF. The DNA for the CDR3 is TGTGCCAGTAGCAGACTAGCGGATTTCTACAATGAGCAGTTCTTC.

The rearrangement uses TRBV6-5 and TRBJ2-5; TRBD1 is a possible D gene (5 bases). Germline CDR1 is MNHEY and CDR2 is SVGAGI. The CDR3 length is 15 residues. Trimming left V 6 bases short and J 3 bases short, with 17 bases between. CDR3 sequence (DNA): TGTGCCAGCAGCCGCCTTCCAGACAGAGAAGAGACCCAGTACTTC. Translating gives CASSRLPDREETQYF.

The rearrangement joins TRBV7-2 to TRBJ1-5; D is perhaps TRBD1 (5 bases). Looked up from germline, CDR1 is SGHTA and CDR2 is FQGNSA. This CDR3 comprises 14 residues. Trimming cost V 5 bases and J 3 bases, with 11 bases left between them. CDR3 sequence (DNA): TGTGCCAGCAGCCCTCCGGGGCCCAATCAGCCCCAGCATTTT. Residues: CASSPPGPNQPQHF. The full variable domain, rest sourced from reference TRBV7-2 and TRBJ1-5, is GAGVSQSPSNKVTEKGKDVELRCDPISGHTALYWYRQSLGQGLEFLIYFQGNSAPDKSGLPSDRFSAERTGGSVSTLTIQRTQQEDSAVYLCASSPPGPNQPQHFGDGTRLSIL.

The V gene is TRBV5-1, the J gene TRBJ1-3; weak D call: TRBD1 (6 bases). The CDR3 is made up of 18 amino acids. In germline, CDR1 is SGHRS, CDR2 YFSETQ. Deletions cut 2 bases from V and 0 bases from J, with 18 bases between. CDR3 DNA: TGCGCCAGCAGCTTTCTCGGACAGCGGTTCGACTCTGGAAACACCATATATTTT. Translating gives CASSFLGQRFDSGNTIYF.

The chain employs TRBV6-9 and TRBJ1-5; D is uncertain. This CDR3 has 12 amino acids. Trimming stripped 5 bases from V and 11 bases from J, with 13 bases between. Germline V gene data show CDR1 as MNHGY and CDR2 as SVAAGI. CDR3 loop: CASSACVSAQHF. The CDR3, as DNA: TGTGCCAGCAGTGCTTGCGTGTCAGCCCAGCATTTT.

The chain couples TRBV19 to TRBJ1-5, with D tentatively TRBD1 (5 bases). Trimming left V 6 bases short and J 1 base short, with 22 bases between. This CDR3 has 18 residues. CDR1 and CDR2 (germline): LNHDA, SQIVND (reference sequence). The DNA of the CDR3 is TGTGCCAGTAGCCCACCTCCCGCCGGGAGGGGAAGCAATCAGCCCCAGCATTTT. This translates into CASSPPPAGRGSNQPQHF.

The gene calls are TRBV14 and TRBJ2-5, with 7 bases lining up with TRBD1. The V gene's germline CDR1 is SGHDN and CDR2 FVKESK. Unmatched junction bases numbered 6, after V lost 0 bases and J lost 5 bases. This CDR3 region has 15 residues. CDR3 nucleotide sequence: TGTGCCAGCAGCCAAGACGGACAGGTCGGCGAGACCCAGTACTTC. Its protein is CASSQDGQVGETQYF.

In DNA, the CDR3 is TGTGCCAGCAGCTTAGGTCGACAGATGAACACTGAAGCTTTCTTT. Protein product: CASSLGRQMNTEAFF. The chain links TRBV7-9 to TRBJ1-1; D is possibly TRBD1 (5 bases). The germline gives CDR1 SEHNR, CDR2 FQNEAQ (reference sequence). This CDR3 contains 15 residues. Trimming pared 1 base from V and 0 bases from J, leaving 9 bases between.

This clone was found once. The chain recombines TRBV28 with TRBJ1-1; D uncertain. The V and J ends lost 6 bases and 1 base respectively, with 12 bases between them. There are 14 residues in the CDR3. Germline lookup yields CDR1 MDHEN and CDR2 SYDVKM. The CDR3 sequence is CASSPSGENTEAFF. The CDR3 nucleotides are TGTGCCAGCAGCCCCTCTGGAGAGAACACTGAAGCTTTCTTT.

The chain couples TRBV30 to TRBJ1-1; a possible D gene is TRBD1 (5 bases). Germline CDR1 reads GTSNPN; CDR2 reads SVGIG (reference sequence). The CDR3 loop spans 14 amino acids. With 3 bases removed from V and 6 bases from J, the gap between germline ends came to 17 bases. The CDR3 nucleotides read TGTGCCTGGAGGGAGTATGCGTGGGGCGCTGAAGCTTTCTTT. Amino acids: CAWREYAWGAEAFF.

The chain joins TRBV20-1 to TRBJ2-7; D remains ambiguous. Germline loops: CDR1 DFQATT, CDR2 SNEGSKA (reference sequence). CDR3 length equals 12 residues. V was pared by 3 bases and J by 2 bases, with 8 bases between. CDR3 sequence (DNA): TGCAGTGCTAGTGCCTCGACCTACGAGCAGTACTTC. It yields the protein CSASASTYEQYF.

V is TRBV7-3 and J is TRBJ2-7, with unresolved D. CDR1 is SGHTA, CDR2 FQGTGA, per germline. The CDR3 length is 15 residues. The V end was cut by 2 bases, the J end by 1 base, with 12 bases between. CDR3 protein: CASSLAPSSSYEQYF. In DNA, the CDR3 is TGTGCCAGCAGCTTAGCCCCTAGTTCTTCCTACGAGCAGTACTTC.

V usage is TRBV7-2 and J usage is TRBJ2-6; D is uncertain. This CDR3 is 17 amino acids long. The ends were cut back, 1 base at V and 0 bases at J, with 10 bases in the middle. CDR1 is SGHTA, CDR2 FQGNSA, per germline. Written as DNA, the CDR3 is TGTGCCAGCAGCTTAGTGCCGGAATACTCTGGGGCCAACGTCCTGACTTTC. Translation: CASSLVPEYSGANVLTF.

The chain carries TRBV5-4 and TRBJ2-3; no firm D call. Germline assignment: CDR1 SGHNT and CDR2 YYREEE (reference sequence). The V end lost 0 bases, the J end lost 4 bases, and 15 bases lay between the germline ends. There are 16 residues in the CDR3. CDR3 DNA sequence: TGTGCCAGCAGCTTGGTCTGGTCCGCGACCCCAGATACGCAGTATTTT. Its translation is CASSLVWSATPDTQYF.

The V call is TRBV13, the J call TRBJ2-1; D uncertain. The CDR3 length is 17 residues. V was clipped by 0 bases and J by 6 bases, with 18 bases between them. CDR1 and CDR2 (germline): PRHDT, FYEKMQ (reference sequence). CDR3 bases: TGTGCCAGCAGCTTAGGCCCACGGGCCCGGGTGAGCAATGAGCAGTTCTTC. It is translated as CASSLGPRARVSNEQFF.

The chain links TRBV2 to TRBJ1-5; D ambiguous. V lost 3 bases to trimming and J lost 3 bases, with 12 bases between them. The germline CDR1 and CDR2 sequences are SNHLY and FYNNEI. CDR3 length equals 15 residues. This CDR3 reads CASSDGGLSNQPQHF. The CDR3 DNA follows: TGTGCCAGCAGTGATGGAGGGCTCTCCAATCAGCCCCAGCATTTT.

The CDR3 protein is CASSFTFNYGYTF. The CDR3 nucleotides are TGTGCCAGCAGCTTTACGTTTAACTATGGCTACACCTTC. The rearrangement uses TRBV5-5 and TRBJ1-2, with D uncertain. This CDR3 has 13 amino acids. Germline V gene sequence: CDR1 SGHKS, CDR2 YYEKEE (reference sequence). Trimming pared 2 bases from V and 1 base from J, leaving 6 bases between.